This TCR beta chain was retrieved from a study of blood T cell repertoires in COVID-19. Background on the study: Sites across the United States, Italy and Spain contributed samples from acute and convalescent COVID-19.

In the authors' methods: Amplified reference gene primers provided the basis for estimating nucleated cell counts. TCRdb's table, derived via immunoSEQ multiplex PCR, lists solely in-frame clones and lacks some. V, J and clone size derive from that table, while D and trimming were established from the DNA sequence. There are around 370,000 clones in the sample; 75% to 90% occur only once, and 6% to 7% lies in the top ten. Seattle researchers signed up patients amid active infection and tracked them longitudinally. Germline-derived CDR1 and CDR2 are SGHDN and FVKESK. Trimming cost V 6 bases and J 5 bases; bases outside gene matches: 7. The CDR3 runs to 15 residues.

The V call is TRBV14, the J call TRBJ2-2, with TRBD2 matching 9 bases. The specimen sequenced was peripheral blood. This sequence originates from a woman between 50 and 59 years old with COVID-19, enrolled during active disease. Here the CDR3 reads CASRPSGIATGELFF. The CDR3 coding sequence is TGTGCCAGCAGGCCTAGCGGGATCGCAACCGGGGAGCTGTTTTTT.